This entry lists 2 T cell receptor beta chains sequenced from one sample in a study of CD8+CD57+ T cells in acquired aplastic anemia. Sequencing was done on patients that had shown CD8+CD57+ cell expansion by flow cytometry. TCR beta VDJ and CDR3 profiles were obtained from a genomic DNA template. TCRdb re-called the reads through MiXCR, storing one row per CDR3 protein. The sample includes a few hundred thousand distinct CDR3 sequences, 56% of them seen just once. The sample comprised sorted CD4+, CD8+, or CD8+CD57+ T cells (not recorded which) from PBMCs. Receptors originate from a human donor with aplastic anemia.

V usage is TRBV15 and J usage is TRBJ2-2, with TRBD2 matching over 12 bases. The germline gives CDR1 LNHNV, CDR2 YYDKDF (reference sequence). Trimming at V came to 3 bases and at J to 7 bases, leaving 6 bases not matched to a gene. The CDR3 is made up of 16 amino acids. The CDR3 coding sequence is TGTGCCACCAGCAGTATGACTAGCGGGAGTATCGGGGAGCTGTTTTTT. Translated, it gives CATSSMTSGSIGELFF.

The table lists this clonotype with a few counts. This chain uses TRBV24-1 with TRBJ1-5, with 8 bases that match TRBD1. Trimming at V came to 3 bases and at J to 1 base, leaving 4 bases not matched to a gene. This CDR3 has 16 amino acids. Germline assignment: CDR1 KGHDR and CDR2 SFDVKD. Here the CDR3 reads CATSDPGTGSNQPQHF. The CDR3 bases are TGTGCCACCAGTGATCCCGGGACAGGCAGCAATCAGCCCCAGCATTTT.